The subject of this entry is one TCR beta chain. This clone was observed a handful of times. Its antigen is unknown. Base qualities were left out, and no much larger clone turns up one base away. The cohort was made up of several hundred healthy bone marrow donors. At the time of sampling, every cohort member was nominally healthy, though immune exposures that went unrecorded were likely present. The donor tested CMV seropositive, placing the donor among the approximately 310 seropositive members of the cohort. Each donor provided a peripheral blood sample, and peripheral blood mononuclear cells were used for TCR beta sequencing. The Qiagen DNeasy Blood Extraction Kit was used to extract genomic DNA from the blood cell samples. The CDR1 and CDR2 encoded by the germline V gene are SGHRS and YFSETQ. V loses 2 bases at its end and J loses 2 bases; junction bases beyond the gene matches: 5. From the cysteine through the phenylalanine, the CDR3 covers 16 amino acids. CDR3 DNA only is kept here, 48 bases in frame from base 1.

The sample comes from a study of cytomegalovirus exposure and HLA in healthy donors (dated by TCRdb to 2016 to 2017). About the study as a whole: An earlier analysis of 587 of the donors reported 276 Gb of sequence data and 95 million to 140 million unique TCR beta sequences obtained from approximately 180 million T cells. To predict cytomegalovirus infection status, the study brought together high-throughput TCR immunosequencing, statistical association of individual TCRs with disease status, and machine learning. An early release covering roughly 640 HLA-typed donors comprised roughly 300 gigabases of sequencing data and approximately 80 million unique TCR sequences. Using immunosequencing, the study profiled T cell repertoires from about 620 subjects and related those repertoires to cytomegalovirus serostatus. Alongside the repertoire data, information on donor age, sex, ethnicity and CMV serostatus was compiled. Every discovery cohort repertoire had been produced on one sequencing platform. Along with the approximately 700-subject first cohort, a separate validation cohort of about 110 different subjects was used. Among the roughly 390 genotyped donors, approximately 81% belonged to the genetic ancestry cluster associated with self-reported Caucasian donors. Roughly 5 DR-DQ haplotypes were treated as single units for association and clustering because of strong linkage in the cohort. The aim of the study was to test whether cataloging public T cell receptors could identify signatures of past pathogen exposure. The number of typed donors differed by locus: about 620-640 for A, B, C, DRB1 and DQB1; 522 for DQA1; fewer than 610 for DPA1; and around 490 for DPB1. A later genetic analysis used genome-wide SNP genotypes for about 65% of the roughly 700 donors, treating that subset as a discovery cohort. Class I and class II HLA loci were covered by the typing at four-digit resolution. A later analysis re-examined previously published TCR beta repertoires from several hundred donors and added high-resolution HLA genotyping to investigate patterns of TCR occurrence. To decide whether each TCR beta V gene segment behaved as functional or pseudogenic, an earlier analysis of some 600 of the donors relied on high-throughput TCR beta sequencing. On average, approximately 250,000 unique TCR beta nucleotide sequences were sequenced per donor among 350 to 400 genotyped donors of the cohort, with 15% to 20% of those sequences being non-productive. The later analysis used no new phenotypic data to find candidate immune exposures, relying instead on TCR beta sequences and their occurrence across donors.

Libraries came from the immunoSEQ multiplex PCR assay. The multiplex PCR relied on a mix of 60 forward primers for TCR Vbeta segments and 13 reverse primers for TCR Jbeta segments. A multiplex PCR assay on genomic DNA amplified the CDR3 region of rearranged TCR beta genes. The Illumina HiSeq System was used to sequence the amplified TCR beta libraries as 87-base-pair reads. As for how the authors treated the data: A later analysis tallied 80 million to 95 million unique TCR beta chains across the 640 or so repertoires, and about 10 million of those chains were shared by two or more donors. Raw reads were error-corrected and collapsed into unique sequences by a nearest-neighbor algorithm in which closely related sequences were merged to remove PCR and sequencing errors. V, D and J gene segments were assigned by aligning CDR3 sequences to IMGT reference sequences. Each retained sequence needed at least a six-nucleotide match to both a V gene segment and a J gene segment. Rearrangements were classified as productive when the CDR3 lacked stop codons and remained in frame with V and J, and all other rearrangements were classified as non-productive. Following IMGT convention, CDR3 was defined as the stretch from the second conserved V-encoded cysteine up to the conserved J-encoded phenylalanine. Sequences without an unambiguous match to a single V gene segment were excluded from the earlier analysis of 450 to 750 of the donors. An earlier analysis of a few hundred of the donors classified V segments as functional when productive rearrangements were above 56.7% and as segregating when the standard deviation between donors was above 5%. A statistical classification framework was built to diagnose cytomegalovirus status from the catalog of TCR beta chain sequences. In a later analysis, TCR nucleotide sequences were compared against IMGT/GENE-DB human TR gene sequences so that V and J genes could be assigned. Using the TCRdist pipeline, a later analysis assigned CDR3 sequences along with most-parsimonious VDJ recombination scenarios. A later analysis defined each TCR beta chain by its CDR3 amino acid sequence plus V-gene family, and excluded reads lacking a unique V-gene family. In a later analysis, fewer than 600 highly shared, low-generation-probability nucleotide sequences were removed to address suspected cross-contamination and a sequencing artifact. In a later analysis, a clonal expansion index for each public chain was calculated from normalized within-repertoire ranks of inferred template counts. In a later analysis, generation probabilities were computed using a VDJ recombination model fitted to out-of-frame rearrangements, and the results were checked against IGoR. In a later analysis, TCR-TCR, TCR-HLA and TCR-CMV co-occurrence was scored with hypergeometric tests, and a repertoire-size bias correction was applied to TCR pairs. To estimate false discovery rates, a later analysis permuted the HLA or CMV assignments 20 times. A later analysis grouped co-occurring TCRs with DBSCAN, adding TCRdist sequence similarity when clustering within HLA-allele-positive subsets. For co-occurrence clustering, repertoires with fewer than 30,000 or more than 120,000 public chains were excluded, along with roughly five repertoires with anomalous nucleotide sharing. TCRdb's version of the immuneACCESS table is confined to in-frame rearrangements and falls short of the full clone set. An unresolved V gene accounts for under half of the shortfall where checked; the remainder is of unknown origin. For V, J and clone size, that table is used; D and trimming come from the DNA. Here the sample has more than 95,000 clones; about a sixth occur a single time. About 2.6% of the sample is taken by the ten largest.

Beyond this particular receptor, the publication reports: When HLA alleles, especially DR and DQ, strongly co-occurred, attributing TCR associations to individual alleles was difficult. Some IMGT-functional V segments, including TRBV6-2 and TRBV6-3, could not be told apart with the 87-base-pair reads, so those segments were excluded. Cytomegalovirus status was reported to be diagnosed by the classifier with high specificity and sensitivity in both the original and validation cohorts. An earlier analysis of roughly 570 of the donors showed that most TCR beta V segments appeared in productive rearrangements either about 87% or about 30% of the time, which broadly matched IMGT annotations. This cohort had only TCR beta chains sequenced, and the lack of alpha or paired-chain data limited which features could be detected. Roughly uniform sequencing depth across donors was assumed in presence/absence analyses, although this assumption may not hold. Linkage disequilibrium might explain the correlated functional status among segregating V segments, but an unknown experimental factor could not be ruled out. In a later analysis, TCR association rates were found to vary across HLA loci, with the most associated TCRs seen for DRB1 alleles and the fewest for HLA-C alleles. A further reported finding was that TCR beta sequences accurately predicted the HLA-A and HLA-B alleles for most subjects in the first cohort. Several of the top co-occurrence clusters appeared to be linked to parvovirus B19, influenza, CMV and Epstein-Barr virus, according to a later analysis. In a later genetic analysis, fewer N-insertions in productive TCRs were reported among donors in an Asian-associated ancestry cluster than the roughly 700-donor mean. According to a later analysis, most CMV-associated TCR beta chains appeared to be HLA-restricted, and the HLA associations seemed to be driven largely by CMV exposure. A cluster of highly shared sequence variants was judged likely to represent a technical artifact of the sequencing pipeline. In a later genetic analysis, a missense DCLRE1C variant was associated with V-gene and J-gene trimming of TCR beta chains, and the association was replicated in an independent cohort. CMV serostatus was the only immune exposure information available for the cohort. A later analysis found that HLA-associated TCR beta chains were more clonally expanded and had lower generation probabilities than equally common non-associated chains. Specific HLA alleles were associated with 15,000 to 20,000 TCR beta sequences at a false discovery rate of 0.05 in a later analysis. The authors suggested that the approach could potentially be extended to other disease states and immunological phenotypes. In vitro tests confirmed that a few of the cytomegalovirus-associated TCR beta chains recognize cytomegalovirus antigens. HLA typing was unavailable for some donors at each locus, so association tests used only the typed subset. Because counts were too low, about 15 rarely observed V segments, including chromosome 9 orphons, were left out of the earlier analysis of roughly 600 of the donors. The study listed 150 to 200 TCR beta chains as associated with cytomegalovirus. Most TCR sequences were observed very rarely across donors, whereas some public TCRs were present in many individuals.

Recombination linked TRBV5-1 to TRBJ1-2, and 11 bases in between align with TRBD1. The TCR comes from a female donor in good health and CMV-seropositive. The sequenced sample consisted of PBMCs. The CDR3 reads as follows: CASSFEWDRGNYGYTF. In nucleotides, the sequence is TGCGCCAGCAGCTTTGAGTGGGACAGGGGGAACTATGGCTACACCTTC.